There are a few counts of the clone carrying this TCR beta chain. The CDR3 covers 14 residues. With 6 bases removed from V and 4 bases from J, the gap between germline ends came to 13 bases. The data derive from a study of regulatory T cells in long-lasting Graves disease. The time point: newly diagnosed GD, antithyroid drugs for less than 3 months. Extracted RNA from PBMCs served as the source of the TCR library. Guidelines of the American Thyroid Association were used to diagnose Graves' disease. Construction of TCR beta libraries relied on iRepertoire HTBI primers and on Arm-PCR targeting CDR3 regions. TCRdb processed the multiplex PCR reads anew with MiXCR; each CDR3 protein has one entry. Among some 500,000 distinct CDR3 sequences listed, approximately 16% were seen once. The same sample was also used in a study of T cells in Graves' hyperthyroidism and ophthalmopathy.

The chain links TRBV12-3 or TRBV12-4 to TRBJ2-1; no definite D call. This TCR was recovered from a woman in her forties or fifties with Graves disease. The material sequenced was peripheral blood mononuclear cells (PBMCs), taken at new diagnosis, from a patient treated with antithyroid drugs. The CDR3 is CASSSPTKYNEQFF. The DNA for the CDR3 is TGTGCCAGCAGCTCTCCTACTAAATACAATGAGCAGTTCTTC.